Presented here are 25 T cell receptor beta chains from one specimen sequenced in a study of T-cell memory formation after mild COVID-19. In TCRdb, the 5' RACE reads were re-called with MiXCR into one record per CDR3 protein. In the table there are under 400,000 distinct CDR3 sequences, approximately 21% of which are singletons. The sample was PBMCs or a T cell subset sorted from them (not recorded which). These receptors originate from an adult woman who had mild COVID-19 (a few samples of this study predate the infection). Cell type and time point are not known.

This clonotype was observed a handful of times. Written as DNA, the CDR3 is TGTGCCAGCAGCTGGCCGGGACTTAAGAACGAGCAGTACTTC. Translating it yields CASSWPGLKNEQYF. The chain couples TRBV7-9 to TRBJ2-7; D perhaps matches TRBD2 (6 bases). The CDR3 consists of 14 residues. V was trimmed by 4 bases and J by 5 bases, leaving 15 bases between them. Per germline, CDR1 SEHNR and CDR2 FQNEAQ (reference sequence).

As DNA, the CDR3 is TGTGCCAGCTCCCGGACTAGCGGGGTCGTGGGCACCGGGGAGCTGTTTTTT. It yields the protein CASSRTSGVVGTGELFF. The chain couples TRBV6-5 to TRBJ2-2, with 12 positions matching TRBD2. Trimming removed 8 bases from V and 4 bases from J; junction bases left unmatched: 11. Per the germline V gene, CDR1 is MNHEY and CDR2 is SVGAGI. This CDR3 has 17 amino acids.

The V gene is TRBV20-1, the J gene TRBJ2-3; tentative D call: TRBD2 (5 bases). Germline V CDR1 and CDR2: DFQATT, SNEGSKA (reference sequence). The CDR3 covers 16 residues. The germline V and J ends were trimmed by 5 bases and 0 bases, with 18 bases remaining between them. CDR3 coding DNA: TGCAGTGCTGCCGACGGGGATGCCCGAAGCACAGATACGCAGTATTTT. It encodes CSAADGDARSTDTQYF.

The rearrangement links TRBV20-1 to TRBJ2-1, with 7 nucleotides matching TRBD2. The V gene's germline CDR1 is DFQATT and CDR2 SNEGSKA (reference sequence). The CDR3 is 15 residues long. J was trimmed by 3 bases and V by 3 bases; bases with no gene match: 8. The CDR3 loop is CSASAGRPSYNEQFF. The CDR3 DNA is TGCAGTGCTAGCGCCGGGAGGCCGAGCTACAATGAGCAGTTCTTC.

A remark on this clonotype: At one end the junction does not follow the germline gene, possibly because of a read error. The chain couples TRBV7-7 to TRBJ2-5; 8 positions match TRBD1. Per germline, CDR1 SSHAT and CDR2 FNYEAQ (reference sequence). The CDR3 sequence is 14 residues long. The DNA for the CDR3 is TGTGCTAGCAGCAGGCAGGGGGCGAAGGAGACCCAGTACTTC. Its protein is CASSRQGAKETQYF. Together with reference TRBV7-7 and TRBJ2-5, the CDR3 gives the full variable domain: GAGVSQSPRYKVTKRGQDVTLRCDPISSHATLYWYQQALGQGPEFLTYFNYEAQPDKSGLPSDRFSAERPEGSISTLTIQRTEQRDSAMYRCASSRQGAKETQYFGPGTRLLVL.

The chain is built from TRBV7-8 and TRBJ2-3, with D perhaps TRBD1 (6 bases). Germline CDR1 SGHVS, CDR2 FQNEAQ. The CDR3 length is 16 residues. V lost 5 bases and J 2 bases, leaving 17 bases between the germline ends. The CDR3 DNA is TGTGCCAGCAGCCCGTGGACAGTTGAGGTCACAGATACGCAGTATTTT. It encodes CASSPWTVEVTDTQYF.

V gene TRBV4-1 combines with J gene TRBJ2-7; the match to TRBD2 covers 7 bases. Germline V gene data show CDR1 as MGHRA and CDR2 as YSYEKL. The CDR3 contains 19 residues. V trimming: 0 bases; J trimming: 0 bases; junction bases outside the gene matches: 14. Written as DNA, the CDR3 is TGCGCCAGCAGCCAAGAGGCGACTAGCAGAGGTCCATCCTCCTACGAGCAGTACTTC. It codes for CASSQEATSRGPSSYEQYF.

This clonotype turned up a few times. The chain links TRBV5-1 to TRBJ1-1; 7 nucleotides match TRBD1. V lost 0 bases and J lost 8; bases outside the gene matches: 10. The CDR3 has 15 residues. Germline V CDR1 and CDR2: SGHRS, YFSETQ. In DNA, the CDR3 is TGCGCCAGCAGCTTGGCCACCCTGGGGACAGTCGAAGCTTTCTTT. Residues: CASSLATLGTVEAFF.

This clonotype has a handful of counts. The J gene is TRBJ1-1, the V gene TRBV7-2; no firm D call. There are 18 residues in the CDR3. With 2 bases removed from V and 7 bases from J, the gap between germline ends came to 26 bases. In germline, CDR1 is SGHTA, CDR2 FQGNSA. In DNA, the CDR3 is TGTGCCAGCAGCTTACTCTCGTCGGGTAGGCCCCGAACCGGTGAAGCTTTCTTT. Protein: CASSLLSSGRPRTGEAFF.

The rearrangement uses TRBV7-8 and TRBJ1-3; 11 bases map to TRBD1. The V and J ends lost 6 bases and 7 bases, in that order; junction bases with no gene match: 11. CDR3 length: 16 amino acids. Germline assignment: CDR1 SGHVS and CDR2 FQNEAQ. CDR3 nucleotide sequence: TGTGCCAGCAGTCCACGGGACAGGGGGGACTGGAACACCATATATTTT. Encoded protein: CASSPRDRGDWNTIYF.

This clonotype was observed a few times. The CDR3 DNA follows: TGTGCCAGCAGCCCTCCGGCAGGCTATGGCTACACCTTC. Translating it yields CASSPPAGYGYTF. The chain has TRBV7-2 and TRBJ1-2; unclear D gene. There are 13 residues in the CDR3. Trimming stripped 5 bases from V and 4 bases from J, with 11 bases between. Germline CDR1 reads SGHTA; CDR2 reads FQGNSA.

The J gene is TRBJ2-4, the V gene TRBV7-9; 9 nucleotides line up with TRBD1. The germline gives CDR1 SEHNR, CDR2 FQNEAQ (reference sequence). The CDR3 length is 21 residues. V was clipped by 5 bases and J by 0 bases; unmatched bases: 20. The CDR3 DNA sequence: TGTGCCAGCAGCACGGCCCGCACCGGGACAGGGTCGGTTCTAGCCAAAAACATTCAGTACTTC. Translating gives CASSTARTGTGSVLAKNIQYF.

The chain has TRBV7-9 and TRBJ1-1, with a possible D match to TRBD1 (6 bases). Trimming took 5 bases from V and 4 from J, leaving 14 bases between them. Germline CDR1 is SEHNR and CDR2 is FQNEAQ (reference sequence). The CDR3 is 14 amino acids. The DNA of the CDR3 is TGTGCCAGCAGCGCCCCGCGGGGGCGCACTGAAGCTTTCTTT. Translated, it gives CASSAPRGRTEAFF.

V is TRBV7-9 and J is TRBJ2-7, with 12 bases aligning to TRBD1. The CDR3 is 15 amino acids. V lost 2 bases to trimming and J lost 6 bases; unmatched junction nucleotides: 5. CDR1 is SEHNR and CDR2 is FQNEAQ in the germline V gene (reference sequence). The CDR3 DNA is TGTGCCAGCAGCTTACCGGGGACAGGGGGCAGCGAGCAGTACTTC. This gives the protein CASSLPGTGGSEQYF.

The chain links TRBV19 to TRBJ1-1; TRBD1 agrees at 10 bases. Germline trimming cut 3 bases from V and 11 bases from J; bases unmatched to any gene: 9. This CDR3 region has 14 residues. Germline V gene lookup returns CDR1 LNHDA and CDR2 SQIVND (reference sequence). CDR3 amino acids: CASSMTGQGYWAFF. The CDR3, as DNA: TGTGCCAGTAGTATGACGGGACAGGGGTATTGGGCTTTCTTT.

The chain's CDR3 is CASSPAGYEQYF. CDR3 coding DNA: TGTGCCAGCAGCCCGGCCGGTTACGAGCAGTACTTC. The chain joins TRBV3-1 to TRBJ2-7, with D hard to call. Trimming shortened V by 4 bases and J by 4 bases, and 8 bases separated the two germline ends. The CDR3 is 12 residues long. CDR1 LGHDT and CDR2 YNNKEL come from the germline V gene (reference sequence).

This sequence joins TRBV11-2 and TRBJ2-2; no firm D call. The CDR3 covers 13 residues. V lost 5 bases and J 7 bases, leaving 11 bases between the germline ends. CDR1 SGHAT and CDR2 FQNNGV come from the germline V gene. CDR3 sequence (DNA): TGTGCCAGCAGCCCGCGTTTCGGCGGGGAGCTGTTTTTT. This gives the protein CASSPRFGGELFF.

This clonotype came up a few times. The chain carries TRBV14 and TRBJ2-7; D possibly corresponds to TRBD1 (5 bases). The CDR3 spans 14 residues. Germline CDR1 reads SGHDN; CDR2 reads FVKESK. V lost 4 bases, J lost 2 bases, and 12 bases lay in between. The CDR3 loop is CASSRQTETYEQYF. The CDR3 bases are TGTGCCAGCAGCCGACAGACAGAAACCTACGAGCAGTACTTC.

This clonotype was counted a few times. This chain joins TRBV6-5 and TRBJ2-7; 10 bases are a match to TRBD2. The CDR3 contains 17 residues. Trimming took 5 bases from V and 4 from J; bases not matched to a gene: 14. Per the germline V gene, CDR1 is MNHEY and CDR2 is SVGAGI. The CDR3: CASSITSGVPRAYEQYF. The DNA for the CDR3 is TGTGCCAGCAGTATAACTAGCGGGGTCCCTCGGGCGTACGAGCAGTACTTC.

This clonotype was seen a few times. V and J are TRBV5-6 and TRBJ1-6; D may be TRBD1 (6 bases). The CDR3 contains 15 residues. V was clipped by 4 bases and J by 7 bases, with 15 bases between them. From germline, CDR1 is SGHDT and CDR2 YYEEEE. As DNA, the CDR3 is TGTGCCAGCAGCCCTCAGGACAGATCAAATTCACCCCTCCACTTT. Translating it yields CASSPQDRSNSPLHF.

The chain recombines TRBV5-1 with TRBJ2-1, with TRBD1 matching 7 bases. Germline CDR1 and CDR2: SGHRS and YFSETQ. The CDR3 spans 16 residues. Germline trimming cut 5 bases from V and 2 bases from J; bases unmatched to any gene: 10. The CDR3 is CASSNNRGITYNEQFF. The DNA of the CDR3 is TGCGCCAGCAGTAATAACAGGGGTATAACCTACAATGAGCAGTTCTTC.

This clonotype occurred a few times. The chain links TRBV7-2 to TRBJ2-1; TRBD2 aligns across 8 bases. After removal of 5 bases from V and 7 bases from J, the junction contained 13 bases not matched to a gene. Germline loops: CDR1 SGHTA, CDR2 FQGNSA. The CDR3 is 16 residues long. CDR3 nucleotide sequence: TGTGCCAGCAGCGAGTTAGGGGTTAGCGGGATGAATGAGCAGTTCTTC. Its translation is CASSELGVSGMNEQFF. Full variable domain (rest looked up from reference TRBV7-2 and TRBJ2-1): GAGVSQSPSNKVTEKGKDVELRCDPISGHTALYWYRQSLGQGLEFLIYFQGNSAPDKSGLPSDRFSAERTGGSVSTLTIQRTQQEDSAVYLCASSELGVSGMNEQFFGPGTRLTVL.

Ten or more counts support this clonotype. This chain connects TRBV4-3 to TRBJ2-1, with D perhaps assigned TRBD1 or TRBD2 (6 bases each). Trimming took off 0 bases at V and 4 bases at J, with 13 bases between the two ends. CDR3 size: 16 residues. Germline values: CDR1 LGHNA, CDR2 YSLEER. The CDR3 is CASSQDRGGLYNEQFF. The CDR3 DNA follows: TGCGCCAGCAGCCAAGATAGAGGGGGGCTGTACAATGAGCAGTTCTTC.

This clonotype occurred many times. The chain joins TRBV12-3 or TRBV12-4 to TRBJ2-1, with D unclear. The V gene lost 3 bases and the J gene lost 9 bases, with 12 bases spanning the gap. The CDR3 covers 13 residues. CDR3 sequence (DNA): TGTGCCAGCAGTTTTCGTCTTTCCGGTGAGCAGTTCTTC. This encodes CASSFRLSGEQFF.

The V gene is TRBV6-5, the J gene TRBJ1-5; the match to TRBD1 covers 8 bases. The CDR3 sequence is 16 residues long. Germline V gene lookup returns CDR1 MNHEY and CDR2 SVGAGI. The trim removed 5 bases at V and 7 bases at J, leaving 13 bases unmatched. CDR3 nucleotide sequence: TGTGCCAGCAGTCGTCGAACCCAGGGGGCTGAGCAGCCCCAGCATTTT. Protein product: CASSRRTQGAEQPQHF.